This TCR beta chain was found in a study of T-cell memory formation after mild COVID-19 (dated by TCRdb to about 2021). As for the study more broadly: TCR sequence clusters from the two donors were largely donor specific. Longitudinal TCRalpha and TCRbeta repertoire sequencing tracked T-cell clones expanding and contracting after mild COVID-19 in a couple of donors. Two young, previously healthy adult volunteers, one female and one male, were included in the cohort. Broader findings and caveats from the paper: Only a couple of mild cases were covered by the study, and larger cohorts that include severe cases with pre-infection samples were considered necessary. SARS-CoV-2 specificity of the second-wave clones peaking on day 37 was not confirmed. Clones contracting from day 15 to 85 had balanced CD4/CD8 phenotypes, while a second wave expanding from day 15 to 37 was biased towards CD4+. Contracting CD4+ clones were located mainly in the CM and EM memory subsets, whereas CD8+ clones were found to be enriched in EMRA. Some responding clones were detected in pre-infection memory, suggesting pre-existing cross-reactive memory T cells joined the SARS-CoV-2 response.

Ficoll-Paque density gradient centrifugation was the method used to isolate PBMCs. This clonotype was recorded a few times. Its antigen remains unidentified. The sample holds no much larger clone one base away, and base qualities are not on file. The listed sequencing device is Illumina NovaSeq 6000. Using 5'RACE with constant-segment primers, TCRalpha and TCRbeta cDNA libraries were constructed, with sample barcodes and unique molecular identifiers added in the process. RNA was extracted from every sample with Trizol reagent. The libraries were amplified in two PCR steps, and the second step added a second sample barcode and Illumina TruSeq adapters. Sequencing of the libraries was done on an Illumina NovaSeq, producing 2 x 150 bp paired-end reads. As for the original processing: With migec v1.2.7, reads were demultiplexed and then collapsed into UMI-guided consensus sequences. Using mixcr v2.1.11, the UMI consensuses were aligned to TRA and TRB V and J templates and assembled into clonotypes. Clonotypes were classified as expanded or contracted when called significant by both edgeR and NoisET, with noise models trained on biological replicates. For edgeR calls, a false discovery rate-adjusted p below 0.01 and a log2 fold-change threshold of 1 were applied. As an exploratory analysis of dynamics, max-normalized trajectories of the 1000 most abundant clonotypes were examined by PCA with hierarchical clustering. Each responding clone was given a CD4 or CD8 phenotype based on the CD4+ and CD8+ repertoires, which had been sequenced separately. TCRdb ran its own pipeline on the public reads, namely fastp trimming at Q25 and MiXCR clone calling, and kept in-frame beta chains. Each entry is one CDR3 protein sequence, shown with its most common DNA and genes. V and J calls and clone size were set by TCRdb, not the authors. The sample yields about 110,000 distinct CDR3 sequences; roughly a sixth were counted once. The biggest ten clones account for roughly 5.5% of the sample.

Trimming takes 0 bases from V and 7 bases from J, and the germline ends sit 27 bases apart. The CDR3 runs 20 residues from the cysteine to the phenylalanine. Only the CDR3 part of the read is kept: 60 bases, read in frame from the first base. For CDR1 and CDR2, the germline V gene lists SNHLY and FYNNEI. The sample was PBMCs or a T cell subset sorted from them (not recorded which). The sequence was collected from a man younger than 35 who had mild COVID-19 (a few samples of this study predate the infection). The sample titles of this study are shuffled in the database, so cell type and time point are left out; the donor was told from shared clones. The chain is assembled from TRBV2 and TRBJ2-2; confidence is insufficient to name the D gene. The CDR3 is CASSEAPVTRYSTRIGELFF. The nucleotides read TGTGCCAGCAGTGAAGCTCCCGTTACGAGGTACTCCACCAGGATCGGGGAGCTGTTTTTT.